Shown below are 27 T cell receptor beta chains from a single sample sequenced in a study of T-cell reconstitution after alpha-beta-depleted transplantation in children. Unique molecular identifiers tagged the TCRbeta library. MiXCR, run by TCRdb on the PCR reads, gives a single entry per CDR3 protein. The data hold 400,000 to 550,000 distinct CDR3 sequences, with 10% to 13% observed a single time. The source material was PBMCs, sampled before TCRalphabeta/CD19-depleted stem cell transplant. The source of these receptors is a child aged 2-15 years with inherited bone marrow failure, due to receive a stem cell transplant.

The table lists this clonotype with many counts. The chain has TRBV9 and TRBJ2-7; weak D call: TRBD2 (6 bases). Germline loops: CDR1 SGDLS, CDR2 YYNGEE. The V gene lost 0 bases and the J gene lost 7 bases, with 17 bases spanning the gap. This CDR3 is built from 15 residues. This CDR3 reads CASSVGSGVVGEQYF. The CDR3 DNA is TGTGCCAGCAGCGTAGGATCGGGAGTGGTGGGTGAGCAGTACTTC.

This clonotype was found many times. The CDR3 region has the DNA TGCGCCAGCAGCCAGAGCTCCCTAGCGGGAACTCTCAATGAGCAGTTCTTC. Its protein product is CASSQSSLAGTLNEQFF. The chain uses TRBV4-3 and TRBJ2-1; 9 bases match TRBD2. The CDR3 consists of 17 residues. CDR1 LGHNA and CDR2 YSLEER come from the germline V gene. The J segment lost 6 bases and the V segment lost 3 bases, leaving 12 bases of the junction unmatched.

This clonotype was seen at least ten times. The rearrangement uses TRBV6-5 and TRBJ2-1; 7 bases agree with TRBD2. V dropped 0 bases and J dropped 5; count of bases not matched to a gene: 7. This CDR3 has 16 residues. In germline, CDR1 is MNHEY, CDR2 SVGAGI. CDR3 sequence reads: CASSYSQAGVHNEQFF. The CDR3 bases are TGTGCCAGCAGTTACTCCCAGGCGGGGGTACACAATGAGCAGTTCTTC.

The rearrangement joins TRBV6-2 or TRBV6-3 to TRBJ1-5; D gene uncertain. Trimming shortened V by 6 bases and J by 6 bases, and 24 bases separated the two germline ends. The CDR3 extends over 17 amino acids. Germline V gives CDR1 MNHEY, CDR2 SVGEGT. CDR3 residues: CASSTIPRTVVGQPQHF. The DNA for the CDR3 is TGTGCCAGCAGCACAATTCCCCGGACGGTGGTAGGTCAGCCCCAGCATTTT.

This clonotype was counted at least ten times. V gene TRBV6-2 or TRBV6-3 combines with J gene TRBJ2-1; 16 nucleotides agree with TRBD2. The germline CDR1 and CDR2 sequences are MNHEY and SVGEGT. This CDR3 comprises 17 residues. V was clipped by 2 bases and J by 7 bases; unmatched bases: 5. CDR3 nucleotides: TGTGCCAGCAGTTACCCCATGGGACTAGCGGGAGGGAATGAGCAGTTCTTC. Amino acid sequence: CASSYPMGLAGGNEQFF.

Worth noting for this clonotype: A much larger clone sits a single nucleotide away, making a read error possible. The rearrangement uses TRBV6-1 and TRBJ2-2; D perhaps matches TRBD2 (5 bases). Germline V gene lookup returns CDR1 MNHNS and CDR2 SASEGT. The CDR3 spans 14 residues. V lost 6 bases and J 6 bases, leaving 14 bases between the germline ends. The CDR3 reads CASSQMAEAGELFF. CDR3 sequence (DNA): TGTGCCAGCAGCCAAATGGCGGAGGCCGGGGAGCTGTTTTTT.

In this sample, this clonotype turned up a few times. This rearrangement joins TRBV7-9 to TRBJ2-2, with 11 bases that match TRBD2. The CDR3 has 15 residues. The V gene end was trimmed by 5 bases and the J gene end by 6 bases; junction bases not matched to a gene: 5. Germline loops: CDR1 SEHNR, CDR2 FQNEAQ (reference sequence). The CDR3 DNA sequence: TGTGCCAGCAGCGCCGGGACTAGCGGCGCCGGGGAGCTGTTTTTT. As protein: CASSAGTSGAGELFF. Full variable domain (outside the CDR3, taken from reference TRBV7-9 and TRBJ2-2): DTGVSQNPRHKITKRGQNVTFRCDPISEHNRLYWYRQTLGQGPEFLTYFQNEAQLEKSRLLSDRFSAERPKGSFSTLEIQRTEQGDSAMYLCASSAGTSGAGELFFGEGSRLTVL.

The chain is built from TRBV20-1 and TRBJ1-5, with 8 bases aligning to TRBD1. Germline V gene lookup returns CDR1 DFQATT and CDR2 SNEGSKA (reference sequence). This CDR3 has 13 residues. With 5 bases clipped from V and 3 bases from J, the junction kept 3 bases outside the gene matches. The CDR3 DNA follows: TGCAGTGCTGGACAGGGTTCCAATCAGCCCCAGCATTTT. It is translated as CSAGQGSNQPQHF.

In this sample, this clonotype turned up many times. The CDR3 spells CASSQEGVPNEQFF. DNA of the CDR3: TGTGCCAGCAGCCAAGAGGGGGTCCCCAATGAGCAGTTCTTC. The chain is built from TRBV3-1 and TRBJ2-1; D is possibly TRBD1 or TRBD2 (5 bases each). Germline V gene sequence: CDR1 LGHDT, CDR2 YNNKEL (reference sequence). Trimming left V 0 bases short and J 6 bases short, with 9 bases between. The CDR3 sequence is 14 residues long.

This clonotype was detected many times. The chain joins TRBV7-9 to TRBJ1-1, with D perhaps matching TRBD1 (6 bases). V lost 5 bases, J lost 5 bases, and 12 bases lay in between. The CDR3 is made up of 13 amino acids. Germline CDR1 and CDR2: SEHNR and FQNEAQ (reference sequence). The CDR3 DNA is TGTGCCAGCAGCCGAAACAGGGAGACTGAAGCTTTCTTT. This codes for CASSRNRETEAFF.

This rearrangement joins TRBV3-1 to TRBJ2-3; TRBD2 agrees at 12 bases. V lost 2 bases to trimming and J lost 2 bases; unmatched junction nucleotides: 14. The V gene's germline CDR1 is LGHDT and CDR2 YNNKEL (reference sequence). The CDR3 contains 20 residues. The CDR3 coding sequence is TGTGCCAGCAGCCAAACTACTAGCGGGAGGTTAAAAAGTTTCACAGATACGCAGTATTTT. Amino acids: CASSQTTSGRLKSFTDTQYF.

This clonotype was seen many times. The V call is TRBV9, the J call TRBJ2-7; tentatively, D is TRBD1 (5 bases). The CDR3 covers 15 residues. The V gene's germline CDR1 is SGDLS and CDR2 YYNGEE. V lost 0 bases and J lost 2, with 12 bases in between. CDR3 region: CASSVDDSETYEQYF. The CDR3 DNA is TGTGCCAGCAGCGTAGATGACAGCGAGACCTACGAGCAGTACTTC.

This clonotype showed up just a few times. DNA for the CDR3: TGTGGCACAGGCGGGGGAAGCTCCTACGAGCAGTACTTC. It codes for CGTGGGSSYEQYF. This chain links TRBV7-9 with TRBJ2-7; 7 bases line up with TRBD2. The CDR3 totals 13 residues. The germline V gene encodes CDR1 SEHNR and CDR2 FQNEAQ (reference sequence).

This clonotype was detected many times. This sequence joins TRBV4-3 and TRBJ2-7, with TRBD2 matching 7 bases. Germline V gene sequence: CDR1 LGHNA, CDR2 YSLEER. V was pared by 0 bases and J by 3 bases, with 5 bases of the junction left unmatched. The CDR3 is 15 residues long. CDR3 DNA sequence: TGCGCCAGCAGCCAAGATTGGGGCGGGAGCTACGAGCAGTACTTC. Residues: CASSQDWGGSYEQYF.

As to this clonotype: A much larger clone lies one base from this, so it may be a read error. This sequence joins TRBV20-1 and TRBJ2-1; 11 nucleotides line up with TRBD2. The V gene's germline CDR1 is DFQATT and CDR2 SNEGSKA (reference sequence). The CDR3 loop spans 15 amino acids. CDR3 DNA: TGCTGTGCTAGTGGGGTAGCGGGAGGGTACAATGAGCAGTTCTTC. Translation gives CCASGVAGGYNEQFF.

This clonotype was seen more than once but under ten times. V gene TRBV16 combines with J gene TRBJ2-1; D could derive from TRBD1 or TRBD2 (6 bases each). This CDR3 has 17 amino acids. Looked up from germline, CDR1 is KGHSY and CDR2 is FQNENV. V dropped 0 bases and J dropped 2 bases, with 14 bases sitting between them. The CDR3 coding sequence is TGTGCCAGCAGCCAATCGAAAGGGGGGCCCGCCTACAATGAGCAGTTCTTC. It translates to CASSQSKGGPAYNEQFF.

This clonotype came up many times. The V gene is TRBV4-1, the J gene TRBJ2-5; D is unclear. This CDR3 is 17 amino acids long. The V gene lost 0 bases and the J gene lost 1 base, with 15 bases spanning the gap. Germline V CDR1 and CDR2: MGHRA, YSYEKL. In nucleotides, the CDR3 is TGCGCCAGCAGCCAAGATGGGCTAGGTGAGGCCCAAGAGACCCAGTACTTC. As protein: CASSQDGLGEAQETQYF.

This clonotype was counted between two and nine times. The chain has TRBV27 and TRBJ2-5; TRBD2 aligns across 7 bases. There are 16 residues in the CDR3. Germline assignment: CDR1 MNHEY and CDR2 SMNVEV (reference sequence). V was clipped by 0 bases and J by 0 bases; unmatched bases: 4. CDR3 in amino acids: CASSLSPSGNQETQYF. The CDR3 coding sequence is TGTGCCAGCAGTTTATCTCCTAGCGGCAACCAAGAGACCCAGTACTTC.

This clonotype was seen many times. The chain has TRBV5-1 and TRBJ2-7; no firm D call. The germline V gene has CDR1 SGHRS and CDR2 YFSETQ. This CDR3 comprises 14 residues. Trimming pared 2 bases from V and 2 bases from J, leaving 11 bases between. The CDR3 DNA reads TGCGCCAGCAGCTTTGAAGGCAACACCTACGAGCAGTACTTC. Its protein is CASSFEGNTYEQYF.

The chain recombines TRBV18 with TRBJ2-7; 10 bases fit TRBD2. The J segment lost 3 bases and the V segment lost 5 bases, leaving 16 bases of the junction unmatched. Germline V lookup: CDR1 KGHSH, CDR2 LQKENI. The CDR3 runs 18 residues. The CDR3 protein is CASSETPGTSETFYEQYF. The CDR3 bases are TGTGCCAGCTCAGAGACTCCCGGGACTAGCGAAACCTTCTACGAGCAGTACTTC.

This clonotype was recorded at least ten times. The gene calls are TRBV28 and TRBJ2-1, with no clear D. CDR3 length: 15 amino acids. Trimming removed 5 bases at V and 3 bases at J, with 14 bases between. Germline lookup yields CDR1 MDHEN and CDR2 SYDVKM. The CDR3 protein is CASSIPYPLYNEQFF. CDR3 nucleotide sequence: TGTGCCAGCAGTATCCCCTATCCCCTCTACAATGAGCAGTTCTTC.

This clonotype was picked up many times. The chain joins TRBV7-2 to TRBJ2-1; TRBD1 aligns across 8 bases. CDR1 and CDR2 (germline): SGHTA, FQGNSA. Unmatched junction bases numbered 10, after V lost 5 bases and J lost 7 bases. This CDR3 is built from 15 residues. The CDR3, as DNA: TGTGCCAGCAGCGCCTACAGGGGGTCGTGGAATGAGCAGTTCTTC. The encoded protein is CASSAYRGSWNEQFF.

There are many counts of this clonotype. CDR3 sequence (DNA): TGCAGCGTTGAGTGGACTAGCGGGGGGGACTACGAGCAGTACTTC. Translating it yields CSVEWTSGGDYEQYF. This sequence joins TRBV29-1 and TRBJ2-7; 15 nucleotides line up with TRBD2. The V segment lost 3 bases and the J segment 3 bases; nucleotides outside the gene matches: 3. Germline-derived CDR1 and CDR2 are SQVTM and ANQGSEA. CDR3 length equals 15 residues.

The table lists this clonotype with many counts. The J gene is TRBJ2-1, the V gene TRBV7-9, with D unresolved. Germline values: CDR1 SEHNR, CDR2 FQNEAQ (reference sequence). The CDR3 contains 13 residues. V was pared by 1 base and J by 6 bases, with 7 bases between. DNA for the CDR3: TGTGCCAGCAGCTTAGGATTCCTCAATGAGCAGTTCTTC. The encoded protein is CASSLGFLNEQFF.

There are many counts of this clonotype. This sequence joins TRBV29-1 and TRBJ2-7, with a possible D match to TRBD2 (5 bases). The CDR3 is 12 residues long. V lost 3 bases to trimming and J lost 9 bases, with 15 bases between them. The germline CDR1 and CDR2 sequences are SQVTM and ANQGSEA. The CDR3 DNA is TGCAGCGTTGAGCTACTAGATCTAGTGCAGTACTTC. It translates to CSVELLDLVQYF.

This clonotype was recorded many times. The rearrangement joins TRBV5-1 to TRBJ2-1, with D perhaps TRBD2 (6 bases). Germline assignment: CDR1 SGHRS and CDR2 YFSETQ. This CDR3 has 14 residues. V shed 2 bases and J shed 4 bases, with 10 bases lying between them. This chain's CDR3 is CASSFQGGYNEQFF. In DNA, the CDR3 is TGCGCCAGCAGCTTCCAAGGAGGGTACAATGAGCAGTTCTTC.

This clonotype was counted between two and nine times. The chain joins TRBV29-1 to TRBJ2-1; 10 bases agree with TRBD2. The J segment lost 6 bases and the V segment lost 5 bases, leaving 7 bases of the junction unmatched. Germline CDR1 SQVTM, CDR2 ANQGSEA. The CDR3 is 14 amino acids. CDR3 DNA sequence: TGCAGCGTTCCCAGGACTAGCGGACCCAATGAGCAGTTCTTC. Translated: CSVPRTSGPNEQFF.